Presented here are 24 T cell receptor beta chains from one specimen sequenced in a study of CXCR3-negative and CXCR3-positive naive CD8 T cells. General study points: The study found more hydrophobic TRB CDR3s in CXCR3-positive naive cells than in CXCR3-negative naive cells.

UMI-labeled TRB cDNA libraries were prepared by 5' RACE. For each CDR3 protein, TCRdb gives one entry from its re-call of the 5' RACE reads, without DNA. This sample carries 55,000 to 70,000 distinct CDR3 sequences, with 0.5% to 0.6% going to the ten biggest clones. These TCRs' antigens remain unknown. The sequenced material came from naive CXCR3+ CD8+ T cells from blood. Subset here: CD45RO-CCR7+CD27+CD95- naive CD8+ T cells expressing CXCR3 (TNR3+). Receptors were obtained from a human donor in good health. Some clones in this sample may be carry-over from other donors' samples.

This clonotype is identified as medium-sized (0.01 to 0.1%) from frequency. The chain links TRBV7-5 to TRBJ2-7; the TRBD2 assignment by TCRdb is unverifiable without DNA. TRBV7-5 corresponds to a pseudogene. CDR3 size: 19 residues. CDR3: CISVPEARGFSGATYEQYF.

The chain's CDR3 is CASSPGVTYLLPDTQYF. The V gene is TRBV12-3 or TRBV12-4, the J gene TRBJ2-3; TCRdb indicates TRBD1, and absent DNA this call remains unverified. The CDR3 contains 17 residues.

This chain links TRBV29-1 with TRBJ2-7. The CDR3 totals 13 residues. Germline-derived CDR1 and CDR2 are SQVTM and ANQGSEA. The chain's CDR3 is CSVEPLGSYEQYF.

This chain links TRBV4-3 with TRBJ1-3; lacking DNA, the TRBD1 call made by TCRdb goes unchecked. This CDR3 region has 16 residues. Germline CDR1 is LGHNA and CDR2 is YSLEER. CDR3 amino acids: CASSQTSGYSGNTIYF.

The gene calls are TRBV6-5 and TRBJ2-1. The CDR3 spans 14 residues. CDR1 is MNHEY, CDR2 SVGAGI, per germline. The CDR3 loop is CASADMGNYNEQFF.

V and J are TRBV6-5 and TRBJ1-4; the D call from TCRdb, TRBD1, cannot be confirmed without DNA. The germline gives CDR1 MNHEY, CDR2 SVGAGI. CDR3 length: 14 residues. Here the CDR3 reads CASSYVGPNEKLFF.

The chain uses TRBV5-6 and TRBJ2-3; TCRdb's assignment of TRBD1 cannot be checked, as there is no DNA. Germline CDR1 SGHDT, CDR2 YYEEEE. This CDR3 contains 16 residues. CDR3 loop: CASSPLRDSSTDTQYF.

V gene TRBV6-6 combines with J gene TRBJ1-5; as DNA is missing, the TRBD1 call by TCRdb cannot be tested. Germline CDR1 and CDR2: MNHNY and SVGAGI (reference sequence). The CDR3 totals 15 residues. This CDR3 reads CASSPPGLSNQPQHF.

The chain links TRBV7-9 to TRBJ2-2; with no DNA, the TCRdb D assignment of TRBD2 cannot be verified. Germline CDR1 and CDR2: SEHNR and FQNEAQ (reference sequence). This CDR3 has 16 residues. CDR3 sequence: CASSTQNLMGAGELFF.

This chain joins TRBV7-9 and TRBJ2-7. This CDR3 has 14 amino acids. Germline CDR1 is SEHNR and CDR2 is FQNEAQ (reference sequence). CDR3 in amino acids: CASSHGPTHYEQYF.

The rearrangement links TRBV24-1 to TRBJ2-3; absent DNA, TCRdb's TRBD2 call cannot be checked. This CDR3 contains 15 residues. The V gene's germline CDR1 is KGHDR and CDR2 SFDVKD. CDR3 protein: CATSDPGTTGDTQYF.

The rearrangement uses TRBV29-1 and TRBJ1-2. The CDR3 length is 14 residues. The germline V gene has CDR1 SQVTM and CDR2 ANQGSEA. The CDR3 region is CSVEETSTNYGYTF.

This sequence joins TRBV4-3 and TRBJ1-1; TCRdb's D call of TRBD1 is untestable without DNA. Germline V gene lookup returns CDR1 LGHNA and CDR2 YSLEER. The CDR3 has 15 residues. CDR3 loop: CASSQVSGGDTEAFF.

The gene calls are TRBV28 and TRBJ1-5. Per germline, CDR1 MDHEN and CDR2 SYDVKM. The CDR3 totals 14 residues. Here the CDR3 reads CASSFLDSNQPQHF.

This chain's CDR3 is CASSQDLAGVAGELFF. This chain uses TRBV4-3 with TRBJ2-2; the TRBD2 assignment by TCRdb is unverifiable without DNA. This CDR3 comprises 16 residues. Germline V gene lookup returns CDR1 LGHNA and CDR2 YSLEER.

The rearrangement joins TRBV24-1 to TRBJ2-2; TCRdb lists TRBD1, though no DNA is available to test this call. The CDR3 has 16 residues. Germline-derived CDR1 and CDR2 are KGHDR and SFDVKD. The chain's CDR3 is CATSEVGTENTGELFF.

The chain links TRBV6-1 to TRBJ2-7; checking the TCRdb D call of TRBD1 is not possible without DNA. Germline CDR1 reads MNHNS; CDR2 reads SASEGT. This CDR3 spans 13 amino acids. CDR3 in amino acids: CASSERTAYEQYF.

J is TRBJ2-2 and V is TRBV4-3; TCRdb outputs TRBD1, but without DNA this stays unchecked. The CDR3 totals 16 residues. From germline, CDR1 is LGHNA and CDR2 YSLEER. CDR3 loop: CASSPDGGGLTGELFF.

This chain joins TRBV7-6 and TRBJ2-1; there is no DNA to check the TCRdb D call of TRBD1. The germline gives CDR1 SGHVS, CDR2 FNYEAQ. This CDR3 spans 15 amino acids. CDR3 sequence: CASSLARGDDNEQFF.

This chain connects TRBV14 to TRBJ2-1; TCRdb returns TRBD2, unconfirmable since there is no DNA. Per the germline V gene, CDR1 is SGHDN and CDR2 is FVKESK. The CDR3 loop spans 19 amino acids. This chain's CDR3 is CASSQVTSGGELNGNEQFF.

The rearrangement links TRBV28 to TRBJ1-4; there is no DNA to check the TCRdb D call of TRBD1. Germline V gene sequence: CDR1 MDHEN, CDR2 SYDVKM. CDR3 length: 14 residues. The CDR3: CASSPRAANEKLFF.

The rearrangement joins TRBV4-3 to TRBJ2-1; TCRdb designates TRBD2, a call that cannot be tested without DNA. CDR1 is LGHNA, CDR2 YSLEER, per germline. The CDR3 is 18 residues long. CDR3 in amino acids: CASSQDRSRLAEINEQFF.

The rearrangement links TRBV29-1 to TRBJ2-2; TCRdb indicates TRBD1, and absent DNA this call remains unverified. The CDR3 consists of 16 residues. Germline CDR1 is SQVTM and CDR2 is ANQGSEA. The CDR3 reads CSVEDWTGGNTGELFF.

The CDR3 reads CASSWRRATDTQYF. The chain couples TRBV5-1 to TRBJ2-3. Germline loops: CDR1 SGHRS, CDR2 YFSETQ. This CDR3 is built from 14 residues.